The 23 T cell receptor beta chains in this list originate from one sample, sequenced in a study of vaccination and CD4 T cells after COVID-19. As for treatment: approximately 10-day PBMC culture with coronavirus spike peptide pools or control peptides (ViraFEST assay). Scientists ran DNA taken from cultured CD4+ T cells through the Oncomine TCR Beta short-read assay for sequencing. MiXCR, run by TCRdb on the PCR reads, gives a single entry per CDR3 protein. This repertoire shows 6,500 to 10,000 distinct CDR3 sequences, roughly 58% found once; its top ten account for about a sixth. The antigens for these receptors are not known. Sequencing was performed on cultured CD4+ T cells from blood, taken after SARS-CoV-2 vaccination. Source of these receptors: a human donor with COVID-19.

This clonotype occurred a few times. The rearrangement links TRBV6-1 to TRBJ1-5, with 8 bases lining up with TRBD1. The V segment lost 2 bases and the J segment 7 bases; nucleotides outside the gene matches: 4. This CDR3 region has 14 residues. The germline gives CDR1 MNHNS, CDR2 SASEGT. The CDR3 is CASSESGGGQPQHF. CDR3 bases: TGTGCCAGCAGTGAATCAGGGGGCGGGCAGCCCCAGCATTTT.

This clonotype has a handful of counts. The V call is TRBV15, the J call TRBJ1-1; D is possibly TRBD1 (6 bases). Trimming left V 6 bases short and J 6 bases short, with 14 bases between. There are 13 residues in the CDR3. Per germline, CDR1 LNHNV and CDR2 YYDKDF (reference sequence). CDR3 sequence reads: CATRSQGRAEAFF. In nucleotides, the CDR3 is TGTGCCACCAGGTCCCAGGGGAGGGCTGAAGCTTTCTTT.

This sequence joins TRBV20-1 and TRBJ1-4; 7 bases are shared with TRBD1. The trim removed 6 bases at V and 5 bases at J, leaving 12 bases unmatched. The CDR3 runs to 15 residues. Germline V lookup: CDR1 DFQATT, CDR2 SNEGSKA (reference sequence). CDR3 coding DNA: TGCAGTGCACTCCGGGACCCAGGGGGAAATGAAAAACTGTTTTTT. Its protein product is CSALRDPGGNEKLFF.

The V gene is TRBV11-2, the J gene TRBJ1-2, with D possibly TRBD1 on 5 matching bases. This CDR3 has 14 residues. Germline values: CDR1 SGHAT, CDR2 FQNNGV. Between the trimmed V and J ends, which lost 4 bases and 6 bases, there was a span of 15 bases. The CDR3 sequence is CASSSEEGTDGYTF. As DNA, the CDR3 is TGTGCCAGCAGCTCTGAGGAGGGGACGGATGGCTACACCTTC.

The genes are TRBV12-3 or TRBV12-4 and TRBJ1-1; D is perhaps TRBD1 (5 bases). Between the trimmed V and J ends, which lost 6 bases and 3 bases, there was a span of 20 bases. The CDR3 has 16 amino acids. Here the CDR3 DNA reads TGTGCCAGCAGAGTCAGGGACGGGGGAATGTACACTGAAGCTTTCTTT. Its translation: CASRVRDGGMYTEAFF.

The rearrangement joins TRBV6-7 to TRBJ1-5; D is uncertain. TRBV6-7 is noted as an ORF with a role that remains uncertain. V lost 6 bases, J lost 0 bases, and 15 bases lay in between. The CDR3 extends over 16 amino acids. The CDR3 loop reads CASSKRGRDSNQPQHF. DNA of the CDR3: TGTGCCAGCAGCAAACGCGGACGGGATAGCAATCAGCCCCAGCATTTT.

The DNA for the CDR3 is TGTGCCAGCAGTGCCCCTAGCGGGGGGGCCGGTGAGCAGTTCTTC. It encodes CASSAPSGGAGEQFF. This chain connects TRBV6-1 to TRBJ2-1, with 12 bases matching TRBD2. V lost 4 bases, J lost 9 bases, and 7 bases stayed unmatched. Germline CDR1 reads MNHNS; CDR2 reads SASEGT. The CDR3 extends over 15 amino acids.

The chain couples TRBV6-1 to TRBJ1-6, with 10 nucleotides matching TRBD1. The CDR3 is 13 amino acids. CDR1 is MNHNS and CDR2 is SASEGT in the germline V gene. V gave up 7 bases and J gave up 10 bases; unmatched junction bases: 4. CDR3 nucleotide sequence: TGTGCCAGCATTGGACAGGGGGGGTCACCCCTCCACTTT. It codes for CASIGQGGSPLHF.

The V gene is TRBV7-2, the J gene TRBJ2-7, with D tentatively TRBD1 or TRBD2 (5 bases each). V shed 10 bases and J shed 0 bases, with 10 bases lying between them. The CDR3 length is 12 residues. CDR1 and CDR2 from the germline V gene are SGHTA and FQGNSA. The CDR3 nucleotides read TGTGCCACCCGGGACGCCTCCTACGAGCAGTACTTC. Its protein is CATRDASYEQYF.

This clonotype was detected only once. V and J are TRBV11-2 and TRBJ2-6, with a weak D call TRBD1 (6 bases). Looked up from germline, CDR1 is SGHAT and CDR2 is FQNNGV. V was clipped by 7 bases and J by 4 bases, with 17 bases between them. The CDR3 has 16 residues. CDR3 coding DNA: TGTGCCAGCACCAGACAGGAGGCAGGGGGGGCCAACGTCCTGACTTTC. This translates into CASTRQEAGGANVLTF. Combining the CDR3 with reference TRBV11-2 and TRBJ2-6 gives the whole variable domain EAGVAQSPRYKIIEKRQSVAFWCNPISGHATLYWYQQILGQGPKLLIQFQNNGVVDDSQLPKDRFSAERLKGVDSTLKIQPAKLEDSAVYLCASTRQEAGGANVLTFGAGSRLTVL.

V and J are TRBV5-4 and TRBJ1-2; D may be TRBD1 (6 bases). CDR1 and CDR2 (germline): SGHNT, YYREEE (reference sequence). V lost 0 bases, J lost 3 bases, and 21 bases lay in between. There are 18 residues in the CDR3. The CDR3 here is CASSLGGGGKTTYYGYTF. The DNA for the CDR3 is TGTGCCAGCAGCTTGGGAGGAGGGGGAAAAACTACCTACTATGGCTACACCTTC.

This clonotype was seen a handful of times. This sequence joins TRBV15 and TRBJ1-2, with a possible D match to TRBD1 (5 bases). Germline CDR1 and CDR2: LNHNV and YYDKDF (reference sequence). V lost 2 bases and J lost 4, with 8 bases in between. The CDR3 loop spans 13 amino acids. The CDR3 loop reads CATSRQGSYGYTF. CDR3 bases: TGTGCCACCAGCAGACAGGGTAGCTATGGCTACACCTTC. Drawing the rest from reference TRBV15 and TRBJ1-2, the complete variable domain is DAMVIQNPRYQVTQFGKPVTLSCSQTLNHNVMYWYQQKSSQAPKLLFHYYDKDFNNEADTPDNFQSRRPNTSFCFLDIRSPGLGDTAMYLCATSRQGSYGYTFGSGTRLTVV.

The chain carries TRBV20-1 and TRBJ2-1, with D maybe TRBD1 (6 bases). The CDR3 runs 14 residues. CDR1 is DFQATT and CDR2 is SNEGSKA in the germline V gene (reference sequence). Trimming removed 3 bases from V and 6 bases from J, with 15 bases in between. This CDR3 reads CSARFNRAGNEQFF. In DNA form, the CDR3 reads TGCAGTGCTAGGTTTAACAGGGCCGGCAATGAGCAGTTCTTC.

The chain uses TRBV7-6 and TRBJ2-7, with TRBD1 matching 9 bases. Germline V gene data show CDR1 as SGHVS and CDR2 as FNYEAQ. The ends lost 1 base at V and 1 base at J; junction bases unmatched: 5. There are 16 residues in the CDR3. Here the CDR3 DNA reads TGTGCCAGCAGCTTAGGGTCGGGGACAGGGTCCTACGAGCAGTACTTC. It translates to CASSLGSGTGSYEQYF.

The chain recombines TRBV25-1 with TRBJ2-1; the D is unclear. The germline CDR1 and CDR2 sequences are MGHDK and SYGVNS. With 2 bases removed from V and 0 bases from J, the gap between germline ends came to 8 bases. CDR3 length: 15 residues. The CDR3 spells CASSEITGSYNEQFF. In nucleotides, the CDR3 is TGTGCCAGCAGTGAAATCACTGGCTCCTACAATGAGCAGTTCTTC. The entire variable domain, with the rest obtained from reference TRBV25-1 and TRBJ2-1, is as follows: EADIYQTPRYLVIGTGKKITLECSQTMGHDKMYWYQQDPGMELHLIHYSYGVNSTEKGDLSSESTVSRIRTEHFPLTLESARPSHTSQYLCASSEITGSYNEQFFGPGTRLTVL.

The CDR3 DNA reads as TGTGCCAGCAGCCTGGGACAGGGGGCGTTGGGGTACGAGCAGTACTTC. Amino acids: CASSLGQGALGYEQYF. V gene TRBV7-6 combines with J gene TRBJ2-7; TRBD1 matches at 12 bases. The V gene's germline CDR1 is SGHVS and CDR2 FNYEAQ. The CDR3 is made up of 16 amino acids. The V gene end was trimmed by 5 bases and the J gene end by 4 bases; junction bases not matched to a gene: 9.

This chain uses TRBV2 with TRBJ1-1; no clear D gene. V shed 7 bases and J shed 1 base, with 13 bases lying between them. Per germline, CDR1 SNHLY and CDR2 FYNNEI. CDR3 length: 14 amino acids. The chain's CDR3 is CASIRYGGNTEAFF. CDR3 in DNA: TGTGCCAGCATCAGGTACGGTGGGAACACTGAAGCTTTCTTT.

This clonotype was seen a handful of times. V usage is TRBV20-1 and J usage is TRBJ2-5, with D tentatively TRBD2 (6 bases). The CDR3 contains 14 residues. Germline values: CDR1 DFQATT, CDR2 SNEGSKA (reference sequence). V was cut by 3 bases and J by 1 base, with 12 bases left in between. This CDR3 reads CSASPVAVQETQYF. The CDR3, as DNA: TGCAGTGCTAGTCCGGTAGCGGTCCAAGAGACCCAGTACTTC.

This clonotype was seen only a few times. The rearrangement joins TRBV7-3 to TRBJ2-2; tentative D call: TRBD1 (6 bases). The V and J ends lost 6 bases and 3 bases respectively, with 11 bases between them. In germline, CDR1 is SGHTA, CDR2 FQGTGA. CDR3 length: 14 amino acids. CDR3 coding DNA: TGTGCCAGCAGACGGGACACCTACACCGGGGAGCTGTTTTTT. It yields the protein CASRRDTYTGELFF. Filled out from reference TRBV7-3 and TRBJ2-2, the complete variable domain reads GAGVSQTPSNKVTEKGKYVELRCDPISGHTALYWYRQSLGQGPEFLIYFQGTGAADDSGLPNDRFFAVRPEGSVSTLKIQRTERGDSAVYLCASRRDTYTGELFFGEGSRLTVL.

The CDR3 coding sequence is TGTGCCAGCAGCTCCAATGGACTAGCGGGGAGCCAAGAGACCCAGTACTTC. It yields the protein CASSSNGLAGSQETQYF. The chain recombines TRBV11-3 with TRBJ2-5, with 12 bases fitting TRBD2. CDR3 length equals 17 residues. V dropped 4 bases and J dropped 1; count of bases not matched to a gene: 7. Germline CDR1 SGHNT, CDR2 YENEEA.

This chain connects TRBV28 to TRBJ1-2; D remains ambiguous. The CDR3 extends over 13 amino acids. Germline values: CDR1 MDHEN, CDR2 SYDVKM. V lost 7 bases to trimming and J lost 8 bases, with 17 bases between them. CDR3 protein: CASTRGGFGGYTF. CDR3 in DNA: TGTGCCAGCACCCGCGGAGGTTTCGGAGGCTACACCTTC.

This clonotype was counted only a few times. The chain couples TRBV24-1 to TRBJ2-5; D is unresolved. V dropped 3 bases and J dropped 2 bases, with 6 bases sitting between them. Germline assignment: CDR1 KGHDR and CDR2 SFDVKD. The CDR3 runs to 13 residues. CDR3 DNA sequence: TGTGCCACCAGTGATCCCAATCAAGAGACCCAGTACTTC. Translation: CATSDPNQETQYF.

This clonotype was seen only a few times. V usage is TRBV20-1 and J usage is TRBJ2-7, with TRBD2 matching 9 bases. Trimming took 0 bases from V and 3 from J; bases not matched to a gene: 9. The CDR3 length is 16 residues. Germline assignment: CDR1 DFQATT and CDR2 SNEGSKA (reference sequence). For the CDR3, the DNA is TGCAGTGCTAGAGATATTAGGGCGGGGGGGCACTACGAGCAGTACTTC. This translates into CSARDIRAGGHYEQYF.